This T cell receptor (beta chain) is from a study of identical twins. Overall study findings and caveats: Excess sharing between twins was weaker in beta out-of-frame sequences. Model-predicted out-of-frame TCR alpha sharing fell below observed values in monozygotic twins. Its conclusions, products of cross-sectional statistical analysis, did not come from following the same donors.

V lost 10 bases and J lost 3, with 10 bases in between. The CDR3 runs to 12 residues. Germline V lookup: CDR1 ENHRY, CDR2 SYGVKD. TCRdb itself ran the 5' RACE reads through MiXCR, one entry per CDR3 protein. The table shows 450,000 or so distinct CDR3 sequences, with 14% occurring only once. With regard to this clonotype: Antigen specificity is unknown.

The data were also submitted as part of a second study, on yellow fever vaccine responses in identical twins. As reported in that work: Twins showed a vaccine T cell response that reportedly seemed partly convergent, partly personalized.

This clonotype was obtained from a woman under 30 in good health. The chain is built from TRBV10-3 and TRBJ1-5, with D maybe TRBD1 (6 bases). The sample was CD4+ T cells sorted from blood. As DNA, the CDR3 is TGTGCCACCCAGGGGAACAATCAGCCCCAGCATTTT. It encodes CATQGNNQPQHF.